This T cell receptor (beta chain) was retrieved from a study of blood T cell repertoires in COVID-19. Only in-frame clones appear in the TCRdb table, and some are missing; sequencing was by immunoSEQ multiplex PCR. The sample carries about 250,000 clones, around 88% recorded once. The receptor was derived from a man older than 75 with acute or convalescent COVID-19. The sequencing sample was made of peripheral blood.

The CDR3 DNA follows: TGTGCCAGCAGCGTAGCCACGGGAGGAAAACTGTTTTTT. Translated: CASSVATGGKLFF. The J gene is TRBJ1-4, the V gene TRBV9; D uncertain. With 0 bases removed from V and 10 bases from J, the gap between germline ends came to 10 bases. Per germline, CDR1 SGDLS and CDR2 YYNGEE. The CDR3 runs to 13 residues.